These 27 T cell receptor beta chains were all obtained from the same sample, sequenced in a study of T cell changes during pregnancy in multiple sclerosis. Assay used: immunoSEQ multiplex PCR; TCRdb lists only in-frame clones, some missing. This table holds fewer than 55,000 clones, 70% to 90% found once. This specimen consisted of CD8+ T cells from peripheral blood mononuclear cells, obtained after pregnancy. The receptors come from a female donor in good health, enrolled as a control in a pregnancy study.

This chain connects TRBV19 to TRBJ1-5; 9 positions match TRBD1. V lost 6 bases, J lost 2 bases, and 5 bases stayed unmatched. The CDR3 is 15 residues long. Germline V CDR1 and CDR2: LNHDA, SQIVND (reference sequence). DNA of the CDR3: TGTGCCAGTAGCAACAGGGGGCAGGGCAATCAGCCCCAGCATTTT. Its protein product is CASSNRGQGNQPQHF.

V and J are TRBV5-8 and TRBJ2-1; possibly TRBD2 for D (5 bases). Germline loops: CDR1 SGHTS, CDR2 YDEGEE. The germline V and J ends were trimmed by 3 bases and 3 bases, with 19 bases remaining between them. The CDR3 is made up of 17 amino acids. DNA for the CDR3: TGTGCCAGCAGCTCTCCTCCGGCCCCCGGGGACTACAATGAGCAGTTCTTC. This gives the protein CASSSPPAPGDYNEQFF. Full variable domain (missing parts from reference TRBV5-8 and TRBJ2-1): EAGVTQSPTHLIKTRGQQATLRCSPISGHTSVYWYQQALGLGLQFLLWYDEGEERNRGNFPPRFSGRQFPNYSSELNVNALELEDSALYLCASSSPPAPGDYNEQFFGPGTRLTVL.

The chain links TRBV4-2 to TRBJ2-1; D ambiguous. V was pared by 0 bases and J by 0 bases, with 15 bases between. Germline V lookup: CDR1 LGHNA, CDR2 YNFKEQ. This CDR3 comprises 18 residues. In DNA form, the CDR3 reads TGTGCCAGCAGCCAAGAGGATTCCGCGGTCGGCTCCTACAATGAGCAGTTCTTC. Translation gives CASSQEDSAVGSYNEQFF.

CDR3 sequence reads: CASSPGHPSNEQFF. The CDR3 coding sequence is TGTGCCAGCTCACCAGGACACCCCAGCAATGAGCAGTTCTTC. The chain is built from TRBV18 and TRBJ2-1; D is perhaps TRBD1 (5 bases). CDR1 and CDR2 (germline): KGHSH, LQKENI. This CDR3 spans 14 amino acids. The V end was cut by 2 bases, the J end by 6 bases, with 11 bases between.

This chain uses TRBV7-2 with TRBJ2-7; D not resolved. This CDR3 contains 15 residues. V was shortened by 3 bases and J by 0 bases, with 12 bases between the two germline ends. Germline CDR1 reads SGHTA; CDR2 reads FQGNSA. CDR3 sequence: CASSLSGWSSYEQYF. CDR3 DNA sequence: TGTGCCAGCAGCTTGTCCGGCTGGAGCTCCTACGAGCAGTACTTC.

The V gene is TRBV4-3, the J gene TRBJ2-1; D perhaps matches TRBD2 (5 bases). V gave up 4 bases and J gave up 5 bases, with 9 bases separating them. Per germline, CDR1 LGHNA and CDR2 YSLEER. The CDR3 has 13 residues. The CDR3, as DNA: TGCGCCAGCAGCCTGACCGGGAACAATGAGCAGTTCTTC. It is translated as CASSLTGNNEQFF.

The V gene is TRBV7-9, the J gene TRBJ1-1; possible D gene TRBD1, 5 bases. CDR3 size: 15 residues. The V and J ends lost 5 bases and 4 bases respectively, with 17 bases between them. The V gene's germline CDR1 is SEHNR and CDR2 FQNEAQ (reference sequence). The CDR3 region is CASSPPTAGPTEAFF. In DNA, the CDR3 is TGTGCCAGCAGCCCACCGACGGCAGGGCCCACTGAAGCTTTCTTT. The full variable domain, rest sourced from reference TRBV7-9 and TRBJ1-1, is DTGVSQNPRHKITKRGQNVTFRCDPISEHNRLYWYRQTLGQGPEFLTYFQNEAQLEKSRLLSDRFSAERPKGSFSTLEIQRTEQGDSAMYLCASSPPTAGPTEAFFGQGTRLTVV.

The CDR3 DNA follows: TGTGCCAGCAGCCTGACAGGTGGTGGAAACACCATATATTTT. Translating it yields CASSLTGGGNTIYF. The chain combines TRBV7-2 with TRBJ1-3; TRBD1 is a possible D gene (6 bases). Trimming stripped 5 bases from V and 3 bases from J, with 11 bases between. Germline V gene lookup returns CDR1 SGHTA and CDR2 FQGNSA. The CDR3 sequence is 14 residues long.

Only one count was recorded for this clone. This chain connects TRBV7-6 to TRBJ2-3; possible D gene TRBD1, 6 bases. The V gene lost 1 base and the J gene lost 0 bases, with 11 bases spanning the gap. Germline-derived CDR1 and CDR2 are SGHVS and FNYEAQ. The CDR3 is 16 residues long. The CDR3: CASSLGEGTSTDTQYF. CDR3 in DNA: TGTGCCAGCAGCTTAGGTGAAGGGACAAGCACAGATACGCAGTATTTT.

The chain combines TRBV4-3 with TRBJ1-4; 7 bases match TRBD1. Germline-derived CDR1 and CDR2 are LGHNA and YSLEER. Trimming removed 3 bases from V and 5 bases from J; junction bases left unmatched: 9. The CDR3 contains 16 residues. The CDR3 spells CASSHGWDSLNEKLFF. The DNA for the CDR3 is TGCGCCAGCAGCCACGGGTGGGACAGTCTAAATGAAAAACTGTTTTTT.

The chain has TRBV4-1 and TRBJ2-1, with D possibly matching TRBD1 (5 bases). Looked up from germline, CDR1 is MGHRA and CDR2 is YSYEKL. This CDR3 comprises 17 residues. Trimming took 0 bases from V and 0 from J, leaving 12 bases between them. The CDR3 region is CASSQDLGQGSYNEQFF. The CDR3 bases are TGCGCCAGCAGCCAAGATCTCGGACAAGGCTCCTACAATGAGCAGTTCTTC.

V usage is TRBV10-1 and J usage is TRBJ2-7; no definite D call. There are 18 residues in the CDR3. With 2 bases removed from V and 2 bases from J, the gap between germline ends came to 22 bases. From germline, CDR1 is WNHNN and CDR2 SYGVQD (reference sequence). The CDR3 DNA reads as TGCGCCAGCAGTGAGCCTAATTTAGTACTATTATTTCCCTACGAGCAGTACTTC. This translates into CASSEPNLVLLFPYEQYF.

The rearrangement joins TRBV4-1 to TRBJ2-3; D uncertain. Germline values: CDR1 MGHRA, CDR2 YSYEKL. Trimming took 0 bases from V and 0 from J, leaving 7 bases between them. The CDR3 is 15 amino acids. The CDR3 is CASSQDFPSTDTQYF. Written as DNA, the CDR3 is TGCGCCAGCAGCCAAGACTTCCCTAGCACAGATACGCAGTATTTT.

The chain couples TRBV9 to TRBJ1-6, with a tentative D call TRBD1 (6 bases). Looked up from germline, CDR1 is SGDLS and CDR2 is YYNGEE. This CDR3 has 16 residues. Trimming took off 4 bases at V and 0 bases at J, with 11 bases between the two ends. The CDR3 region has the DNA TGTGCCAGCAGCACATCAGGGGACTCCTATAATTCACCCCTCCACTTT. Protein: CASSTSGDSYNSPLHF.

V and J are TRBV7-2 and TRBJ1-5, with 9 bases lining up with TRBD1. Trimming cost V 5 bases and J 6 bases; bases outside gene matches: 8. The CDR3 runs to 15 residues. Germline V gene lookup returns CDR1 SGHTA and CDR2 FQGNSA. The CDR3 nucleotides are TGTGCCAGCAGCGCAACAGGGGGCGCGGGTCAGCCCCAGCATTTT. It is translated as CASSATGGAGQPQHF.

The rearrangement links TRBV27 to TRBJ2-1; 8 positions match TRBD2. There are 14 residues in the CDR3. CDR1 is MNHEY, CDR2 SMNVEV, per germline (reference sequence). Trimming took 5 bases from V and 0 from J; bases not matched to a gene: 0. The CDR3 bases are TGTGCCAGCAGTAGCGGGGGCTCCTACAATGAGCAGTTCTTC. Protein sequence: CASSSGGSYNEQFF.

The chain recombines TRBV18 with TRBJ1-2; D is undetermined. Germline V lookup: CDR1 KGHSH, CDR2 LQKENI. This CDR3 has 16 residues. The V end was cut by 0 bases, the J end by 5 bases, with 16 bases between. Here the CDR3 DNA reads TGTGCCAGCTCACCACCGAGTGATATGGGGAGATATGGCTACACCTTC. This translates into CASSPPSDMGRYGYTF.

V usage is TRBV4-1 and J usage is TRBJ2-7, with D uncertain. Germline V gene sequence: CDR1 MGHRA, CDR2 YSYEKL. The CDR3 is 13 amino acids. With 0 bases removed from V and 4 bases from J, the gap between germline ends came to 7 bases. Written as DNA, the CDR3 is TGCGCCAGCAGCCAAGAGGCAGGATACGAGCAGTACTTC. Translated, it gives CASSQEAGYEQYF.

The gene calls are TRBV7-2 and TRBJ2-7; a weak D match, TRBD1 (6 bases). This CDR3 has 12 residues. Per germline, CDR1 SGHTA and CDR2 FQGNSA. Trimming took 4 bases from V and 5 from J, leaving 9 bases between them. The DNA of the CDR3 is TGTGCCAGCAGCTACACAGGGAACGAGCAGTACTTC. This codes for CASSYTGNEQYF.

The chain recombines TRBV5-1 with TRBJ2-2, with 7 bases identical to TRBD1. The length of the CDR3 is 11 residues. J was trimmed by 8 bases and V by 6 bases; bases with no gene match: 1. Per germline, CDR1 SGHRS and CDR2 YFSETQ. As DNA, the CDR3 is TGCGCCAGCAAACAGGGGGGGGAGCTGTTTTTT. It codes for CASKQGGELFF.

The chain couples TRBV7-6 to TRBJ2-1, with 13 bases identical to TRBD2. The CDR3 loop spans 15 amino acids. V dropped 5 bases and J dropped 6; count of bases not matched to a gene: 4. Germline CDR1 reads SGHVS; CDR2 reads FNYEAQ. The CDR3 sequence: CASSPLAGGRNEQFF. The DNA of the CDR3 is TGTGCCAGCAGCCCACTAGCGGGGGGGCGCAATGAGCAGTTCTTC. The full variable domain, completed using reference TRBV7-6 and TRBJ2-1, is GAGVSQSPRYKVTKRGQDVALRCDPISGHVSLYWYRQALGQGPEFLTYFNYEAQQDKSGLPNDRFSAERPEGSISTLTIQRTEQRDSAMYRCASSPLAGGRNEQFFGPGTRLTVL.

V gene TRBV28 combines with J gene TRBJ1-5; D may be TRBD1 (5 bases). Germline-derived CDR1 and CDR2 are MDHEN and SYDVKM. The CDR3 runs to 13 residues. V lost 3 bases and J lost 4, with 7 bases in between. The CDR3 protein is CASSFGGNQPQHF. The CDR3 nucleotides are TGTGCCAGCAGTTTCGGGGGTAATCAGCCCCAGCATTTT. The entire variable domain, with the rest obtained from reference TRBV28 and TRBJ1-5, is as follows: DVKVTQSSRYLVKRTGEKVFLECVQDMDHENMFWYRQDPGLGLRLIYFSYDVKMKEKGDIPEGYSVSREKKERFSLILESASTNQTSMYLCASSFGGNQPQHFGDGTRLSIL.

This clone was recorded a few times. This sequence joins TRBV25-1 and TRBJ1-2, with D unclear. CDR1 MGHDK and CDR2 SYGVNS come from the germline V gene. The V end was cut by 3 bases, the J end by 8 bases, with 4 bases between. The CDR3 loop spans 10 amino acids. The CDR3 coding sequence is TGTGCCAGCAGTGATGTAGGCTACACCTTC. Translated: CASSDVGYTF.

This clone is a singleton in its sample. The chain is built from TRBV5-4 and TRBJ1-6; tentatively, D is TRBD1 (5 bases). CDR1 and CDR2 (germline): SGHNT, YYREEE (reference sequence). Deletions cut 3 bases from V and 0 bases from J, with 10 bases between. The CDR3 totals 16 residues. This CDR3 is CASSWGESSYNSPLHF. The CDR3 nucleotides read TGTGCCAGCAGCTGGGGGGAGAGCTCCTATAATTCACCCCTCCACTTT.

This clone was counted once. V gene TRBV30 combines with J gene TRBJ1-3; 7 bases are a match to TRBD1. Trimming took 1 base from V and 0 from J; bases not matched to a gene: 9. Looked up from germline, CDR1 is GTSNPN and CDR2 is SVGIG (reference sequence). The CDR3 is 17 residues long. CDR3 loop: CAWSGDSIIYSGNTIYF. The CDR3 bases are TGTGCCTGGAGTGGGGACAGCATTATTTACTCTGGAAACACCATATATTTT.

The CDR3 spells CASSVGDRGPYNEQFF. The CDR3, as DNA: TGTGCCAGCAGCGTAGGGGACAGGGGCCCTTACAATGAGCAGTTCTTC. V gene TRBV9 combines with J gene TRBJ2-1; 10 bases map to TRBD1. Germline V gives CDR1 SGDLS, CDR2 YYNGEE. The CDR3 totals 16 residues. V lost 0 bases, J lost 4 bases, and 4 bases stayed unmatched.

CDR3 DNA sequence: TGTGCCAGCAGCTTAATGGGGGGAGAAGCTTTCTTT. Translated, it gives CASSLMGGEAFF. V usage is TRBV7-3 and J usage is TRBJ1-1; TRBD1 might be the D (5 bases). V lost 1 base and J 8 bases, leaving 8 bases between the germline ends. The CDR3 contains 12 residues. Per germline, CDR1 SGHTA and CDR2 FQGTGA.